The 6 T cell receptor beta chains listed next were all sequenced from one sample in a study of cytomegalovirus exposure and HLA in healthy donors. In the PCR, 60 Vbeta and 13 Jbeta primers were used. Produced via immunoSEQ multiplex PCR; TCRdb's table is partial and in-frame only. The table has about 170,000 clones, under 90% seen once; the top ten hold 1.5%. Specimen: PBMCs. The receptors here all came from a male donor in good health and CMV-seronegative.

This clone was seen just once. This chain connects TRBV7-9 to TRBJ1-5, with 7 bases identical to TRBD1. This CDR3 has 17 amino acids. CDR1 is SEHNR, CDR2 FQNEAQ, per germline (reference sequence). Losses at the gene ends were 5 bases for V and 1 base for J; bases not matched to a gene: 11. CDR3 bases: TGTGCCAGCAGCCAAGTCAGGCAGGGGGGAAGCAATCAGCCCCAGCATTTT. Translating it yields CASSQVRQGGSNQPQHF.

V and J are TRBV5-4 and TRBJ1-1, with 11 positions matching TRBD1. The V gene's germline CDR1 is SGHNT and CDR2 YYREEE (reference sequence). V was clipped by 4 bases and J by 4 bases; unmatched bases: 6. This CDR3 spans 15 amino acids. CDR3 coding DNA: TGTGCCAGCAGCGCACCCGGGACAGGGGGCACTGAAGCTTTCTTT. Encoded protein: CASSAPGTGGTEAFF.

The chain carries TRBV5-1 and TRBJ2-1, with TRBD2 matching 8 bases. CDR3 size: 18 residues. V gave up 3 bases and J gave up 0 bases; unmatched junction bases: 11. Germline V CDR1 and CDR2: SGHRS, YFSETQ. CDR3 amino acids: CASSSNTRTSSSYNEQFF. Written as DNA, the CDR3 is TGCGCCAGCAGCTCCAATACCCGGACTAGCTCCTCCTACAATGAGCAGTTCTTC. Variable domain in full (rest from reference TRBV5-1 and TRBJ2-1): KAGVTQTPRYLIKTRGQQVTLSCSPISGHRSVSWYQQTPGQGLQFLFEYFSETQRNKGNFPGRFSGRQFSNSRSEMNVSTLELGDSALYLCASSSNTRTSSSYNEQFFGPGTRLTVL.

The gene calls are TRBV5-1 and TRBJ1-3, with 7 bases fitting TRBD1. Germline V CDR1 and CDR2: SGHRS, YFSETQ. The junction had 11 bases not matched to a gene; V was cut back by 1 base and J by 7 bases. The CDR3 spans 16 residues. CDR3 sequence reads: CASSLLARQGANTIYF. DNA of the CDR3: TGCGCCAGCAGCTTGCTCGCGAGACAGGGAGCCAACACCATATATTTT. Full variable domain (remainder filled in from reference TRBV5-1 and TRBJ1-3): KAGVTQTPRYLIKTRGQQVTLSCSPISGHRSVSWYQQTPGQGLQFLFEYFSETQRNKGNFPGRFSGRQFSNSRSEMNVSTLELGDSALYLCASSLLARQGANTIYFGEGSWLTVV.

The chain is built from TRBV5-1 and TRBJ1-3; D call uncertain. Germline assignment: CDR1 SGHRS and CDR2 YFSETQ. This CDR3 contains 14 residues. Trimming shortened V by 1 base and J by 0 bases, and 5 bases separated the two germline ends. CDR3 DNA: TGCGCCAGCAGCTTGTACACCTCTGGAAACACCATATATTTT. Amino acids: CASSLYTSGNTIYF.

The chain recombines TRBV27 with TRBJ2-7; 10 bases agree with TRBD2. Looked up from germline, CDR1 is MNHEY and CDR2 is SMNVEV (reference sequence). V was pared by 5 bases and J by 1 base, with 2 bases of the junction left unmatched. CDR3 length: 14 residues. CDR3 nucleotides: TGTGCCAGCAGTCTGACTAGCGGGTCCTACGAGCAGTACTTC. The encoded protein is CASSLTSGSYEQYF.